Included here is one T cell receptor (beta chain) sequence, with context. Its target is not known. Primers included in the PCR were 60 Vbeta and 13 Jbeta primers. Assay: immunoSEQ multiplex PCR; the TCRdb copy retains only in-frame clones and omits some. Of about 90,000 clones listed, around three quarters are singletons. The sample originates from a study of cytomegalovirus exposure and HLA in healthy donors. Study-level results: Within an earlier analysis, most TCR beta V segments proved productive either about 87% or about 30% of the time. Rare TCR sequences dominated, though some public TCRs recurred in many donors. Trimming of TCR beta V- and J-genes showed a link, identified in a later analysis, to a missense DCLRE1C variant.

The V end lost 2 bases, the J end lost 5 bases, and 5 bases lay between the germline ends. The CDR3 is made up of 12 amino acids. Germline-derived CDR1 and CDR2 are SGHDT and YYEEEE. V and J are TRBV5-6 and TRBJ2-1; the D is unclear. The sequenced sample was PBMCs. The source is a man in his thirties or forties in good health and CMV-seronegative. CDR3 amino acids: CASSFYDNEQFF. The CDR3 nucleotides read TGTGCCAGCAGCTTCTATGACAATGAGCAGTTCTTC. The variable domain in full, completed from reference TRBV5-6 and TRBJ2-1, reads DAGVTQSPTHLIKTRGQQVTLRCSPKSGHDTVSWYQQALGQGPQFIFQYYEEEERQRGNFPDRFSGHQFPNYSSELNVNALLLGDSALYLCASSFYDNEQFFGPGTRLTVL.